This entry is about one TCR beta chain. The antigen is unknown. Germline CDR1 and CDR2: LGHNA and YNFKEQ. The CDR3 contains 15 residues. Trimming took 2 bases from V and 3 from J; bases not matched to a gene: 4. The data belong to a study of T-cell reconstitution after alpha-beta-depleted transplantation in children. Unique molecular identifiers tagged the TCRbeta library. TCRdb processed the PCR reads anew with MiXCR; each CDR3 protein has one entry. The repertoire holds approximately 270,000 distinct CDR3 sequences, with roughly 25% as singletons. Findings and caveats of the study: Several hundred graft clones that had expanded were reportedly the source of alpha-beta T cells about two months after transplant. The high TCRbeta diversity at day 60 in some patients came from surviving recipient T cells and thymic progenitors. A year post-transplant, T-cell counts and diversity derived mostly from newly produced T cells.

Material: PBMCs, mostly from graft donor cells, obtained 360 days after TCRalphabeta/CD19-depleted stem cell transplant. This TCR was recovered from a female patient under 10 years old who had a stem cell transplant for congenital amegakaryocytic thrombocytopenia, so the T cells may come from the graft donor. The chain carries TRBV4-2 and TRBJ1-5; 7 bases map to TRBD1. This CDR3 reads CASSQPGQANQPQHF. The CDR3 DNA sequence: TGTGCCAGCAGCCAACCCGGACAGGCCAATCAGCCCCAGCATTTT.